The text below deals with one TCR beta chain. The germline V gene encodes CDR1 SGDLS and CDR2 YYNGEE. This CDR3 has 15 residues. Trimming took 3 bases from V and 4 from J; bases not matched to a gene: 3. In the source study's methods: How many nucleated cells were present was estimated from reference gene primer amplification. Clones were sequenced by immunoSEQ multiplex PCR, and TCRdb holds only the in-frame ones, with some missing. The V and J calls and clone size were taken over from that table, and D and trimming were inferred from the DNA. The table lists 390,000 or so clones, around 87% of them singletons. This sample stems from a study of blood T cell repertoires in COVID-19. Study information: Samples taken during acute and convalescent COVID-19 were collected in the United States, Italy and Spain. PBMCs, B-cell-depleted T cells, or T cells were the source of the cDNA or gDNA that made up the material.

The rearrangement uses TRBV9 and TRBJ2-1; 11 bases match TRBD2. What was sequenced was peripheral blood. The sequence came from a man between 18 and 29 years old with active or convalescent COVID-19. The CDR3 sequence is CASSDSGGGYNEQFF. The CDR3 DNA follows: TGTGCCAGCAGCGATAGCGGGGGGGGATACAATGAGCAGTTCTTC.